The 27 T cell receptor beta chains given below trace back to one sample, sequenced in a study of T cells in localized non-small cell lung cancer (dated by TCRdb to the early 2020s). Libraries came from the immunoSEQ multiplex PCR assay. The table comes from immuneACCESS by way of TCRdb, which keeps in-frame sequences with V and J called. Part of the clones is missing from these tables; in studies checked, under half for an unresolved V gene and the rest for unknown reasons. The sample table holds 1,000 or so clones, of which around 22% were seen once. The ten top clones hold approximately 8.3% of the sample. The sample was lung tumor tissue, taken before any cancer treatment. These receptors were taken from a male donor at least 60 years old with stage II lung adenocarcinoma.

This clone appeared a few times. The chain employs TRBV11-3 and TRBJ1-4, with D possibly TRBD1 on 6 matching bases. CDR1 and CDR2 (germline): SGHNT, YENEEA. The V end was cut by 5 bases, the J end by 5 bases, with 15 bases between. This CDR3 has 15 amino acids. The CDR3: CASSRRTERNEKLFF. CDR3 DNA: TGTGCCAGCAGCCGCAGGACAGAGAGAAATGAAAAACTGTTTTTT. Based on the CDR3 plus reference TRBV11-3 and TRBJ1-4, the full variable domain is EAGVVQSPRYKIIEKKQPVAFWCNPISGHNTLYWYLQNLGQGPELLIRYENEEAVDDSQLPKDRFSAERLKGVDSTLKIQPAELGDSAVYLCASSRRTERNEKLFFGSGTQLSVL.

This clone was seen a handful of times. The V call is TRBV11-3, the J call TRBJ1-1, with 7 bases identical to TRBD1. The CDR3 is 18 amino acids. CDR1 is SGHNT, CDR2 YENEEA, per germline. With 2 bases clipped from V and 5 bases from J, the junction kept 17 bases outside the gene matches. The chain's CDR3 is CASSLIDYGWTGVTEAFF. For the CDR3, the DNA is TGTGCCAGCAGCTTAATAGATTACGGCTGGACAGGAGTAACTGAAGCTTTCTTT.

The chain employs TRBV5-1 and TRBJ2-7; possibly TRBD1 for D (6 bases). Trimming cost V 4 bases and J 3 bases, with 14 bases left between them. CDR3 size: 14 residues. Germline V gives CDR1 SGHRS, CDR2 YFSETQ. CDR3 region: CASSKRWGRYEQYF. Here the CDR3 DNA reads TGCGCCAGCAGCAAGAGGTGGGGGCGCTACGAGCAGTACTTC.

The rearrangement uses TRBV5-1 and TRBJ1-1; D is perhaps TRBD1 (5 bases). The V gene lost 4 bases and the J gene lost 0 bases, with 10 bases spanning the gap. The CDR3 length is 14 residues. Looked up from germline, CDR1 is SGHRS and CDR2 is YFSETQ. CDR3 in amino acids: CASSPGTLNTEAFF. The CDR3 region has the DNA TGCGCCAGCAGCCCAGGGACCTTGAACACTGAAGCTTTCTTT.

The chain has TRBV5-1 and TRBJ2-2; 7 bases are shared with TRBD1. V lost 4 bases, J lost 4 bases, and 7 bases stayed unmatched. In germline, CDR1 is SGHRS, CDR2 YFSETQ. This CDR3 contains 15 residues. DNA of the CDR3: TGCGCCAGCAGCACAACGACAGGGCTCACCGGGGAGCTGTTTTTT. Amino acids: CASSTTTGLTGELFF.

The chain combines TRBV25-1 with TRBJ2-5; 13 bases are shared with TRBD2. CDR1 MGHDK and CDR2 SYGVNS come from the germline V gene. V shed 6 bases, J shed 1 base, and the junction held 8 bases outside the gene matches. The CDR3 loop spans 17 amino acids. CDR3 DNA: TGTGCCAGCAGCAGACTAGCGGGAGGTACCTTCCAAGAGACCCAGTACTTC. Protein: CASSRLAGGTFQETQYF. Looking up the rest from reference TRBV25-1 and TRBJ2-5 gives the full variable domain: EADIYQTPRYLVIGTGKKITLECSQTMGHDKMYWYQQDPGMELHLIHYSYGVNSTEKGDLSSESTVSRIRTEHFPLTLESARPSHTSQYLCASSRLAGGTFQETQYFGPGTRLLVL.

V gene TRBV9 combines with J gene TRBJ1-2; 7 positions agree with TRBD1. The junction had 6 bases not matched to a gene; V was cut back by 0 bases and J by 4 bases. The CDR3 is made up of 15 amino acids. Looked up from germline, CDR1 is SGDLS and CDR2 is YYNGEE. CDR3 region: CASSVGITGAYGYTF. The DNA for the CDR3 is TGTGCCAGCAGCGTAGGAATAACAGGGGCCTATGGCTACACCTTC.

V and J are TRBV6-8 and TRBJ1-1; D uncertain. Per the germline V gene, CDR1 is MNHGY and CDR2 is SAAAGT. Trimming removed 8 bases from V and 1 base from J, with 8 bases in between. This CDR3 has 12 amino acids. In DNA form, the CDR3 reads TGTGCCAGCCTAAAGGGGAACACTGAAGCTTTCTTT. Protein product: CASLKGNTEAFF.

Sample share makes this clone medium-sized. This rearrangement joins TRBV11-3 to TRBJ1-2, with D uncertain. Germline CDR1 SGHNT, CDR2 YENEEA. Trimming removed 5 bases from V and 1 base from J, with 23 bases in between. This CDR3 has 18 amino acids. The CDR3 spells CASSPGRTGIWDNYGYTF. DNA for the CDR3: TGTGCCAGCAGCCCGGGCAGGACTGGAATATGGGATAACTATGGCTACACCTTC.

This sequence joins TRBV11-3 and TRBJ2-7; D is tentatively TRBD1 or TRBD2 (5 bases each). The germline CDR1 and CDR2 sequences are SGHNT and YENEEA. Trimming took off 6 bases at V and 0 bases at J, with 12 bases between the two ends. CDR3 length: 14 amino acids. The DNA for the CDR3 is TGTGCCAGCAGTCCGGGACCTAGCTCCTACGAGCAGTACTTC. Its protein is CASSPGPSSYEQYF.

CDR3 DNA: TGTGCCAGTAGAGATATGGGACAGGGCTTTATGGAGCAGTACTTC. Its translation is CASRDMGQGFMEQYF. The chain carries TRBV19 and TRBJ2-7; 9 bases agree with TRBD1. Per the germline V gene, CDR1 is LNHDA and CDR2 is SQIVND (reference sequence). The CDR3 sequence is 15 residues long. The J segment lost 7 bases and the V segment lost 6 bases, leaving 13 bases of the junction unmatched.

This clone was found once. The chain carries TRBV10-2 and TRBJ2-1; 9 positions agree with TRBD1. Looked up from germline, CDR1 is WSHSY and CDR2 is SAAADI. V was clipped by 6 bases and J by 2 bases; unmatched bases: 5. The CDR3 spans 15 residues. As DNA, the CDR3 is TGCGCCAGCAGGGGAGACAGGGGGGCCTACAATGAGCAGTTCTTC. Translated: CASRGDRGAYNEQFF.

This clone has a handful of counts. V and J are TRBV5-1 and TRBJ2-1; D remains unclear. V was trimmed by 1 base and J by 7 bases, leaving 12 bases between them. The CDR3 contains 14 residues. CDR1 is SGHRS, CDR2 YFSETQ, per germline. Here the CDR3 DNA reads TGCGCCAGCAGCTTGAGTGAGTTGGTAAATGAGCAGTTCTTC. It specifies CASSLSELVNEQFF.

This chain connects TRBV18 to TRBJ2-7; TRBD1 or TRBD2 may be the D gene (5 bases each). CDR3 length: 14 amino acids. Germline V gene data show CDR1 as KGHSH and CDR2 as LQKENI. The V end lost 4 bases, the J end lost 3 bases, and 13 bases lay between the germline ends. CDR3 bases: TGTGCCAGCTCACGAGGGGCCAGCGGCTACGAGCAGTACTTC. This codes for CASSRGASGYEQYF.

In this sample, this clone turned up once. CDR3 loop: CASSERGSTDTQYF. CDR3 nucleotides: TGCGCCAGCAGCGAGCGGGGGAGCACAGATACGCAGTATTTT. The chain couples TRBV5-1 to TRBJ2-3; 8 positions match TRBD2. The junction had 1 base not matched to a gene; V was cut back by 4 bases and J by 0 bases. CDR1 and CDR2 from the germline V gene are SGHRS and YFSETQ. This CDR3 comprises 14 residues. Full variable domain (missing parts from reference TRBV5-1 and TRBJ2-3): KAGVTQTPRYLIKTRGQQVTLSCSPISGHRSVSWYQQTPGQGLQFLFEYFSETQRNKGNFPGRFSGRQFSNSRSEMNVSTLELGDSALYLCASSERGSTDTQYFGPGTRLTVL.

The chain couples TRBV2 to TRBJ2-7; tentative D call: TRBD2 (5 bases). CDR1 is SNHLY and CDR2 is FYNNEI in the germline V gene. The length of the CDR3 is 15 residues. Trimming shortened V by 5 bases and J by 3 bases, and 17 bases separated the two germline ends. CDR3 in amino acids: CASSSGNRPDYEQYF. DNA of the CDR3: TGTGCCAGCAGTTCCGGGAACAGACCAGACTACGAGCAGTACTTC.

The chain is built from TRBV9 and TRBJ1-1; D is undetermined. The CDR3 spans 13 residues. CDR1 and CDR2 from the germline V gene are SGDLS and YYNGEE. V lost 4 bases and J lost 0, with 7 bases in between. DNA of the CDR3: TGTGCCAGCAGCAACGGATTGAACACTGAAGCTTTCTTT. Translated: CASSNGLNTEAFF.

In its sample, this clone was seen a few times. The chain uses TRBV28 and TRBJ2-7; D remains unclear. Trimming took off 4 bases at V and 1 base at J, with 11 bases between the two ends. The germline CDR1 and CDR2 sequences are MDHEN and SYDVKM. The CDR3 consists of 14 residues. The CDR3 here is CASSSPAVSYEQYF. For the CDR3, the DNA is TGTGCCAGCAGTTCGCCTGCCGTATCCTACGAGCAGTACTTC.

J is TRBJ1-6 and V is TRBV5-1; D might be TRBD1 (6 bases). Trimming shortened V by 4 bases and J by 7 bases, and 12 bases separated the two germline ends. CDR3 length: 14 residues. The V gene's germline CDR1 is SGHRS and CDR2 YFSETQ. CDR3 coding DNA: TGCGCCAGCAGCCCGGACAGTATCAATTCACCCCTCCACTTT. Its translation is CASSPDSINSPLHF.

The V call is TRBV6-8, the J call TRBJ1-2, with D perhaps matching TRBD1 (6 bases). Germline-derived CDR1 and CDR2 are MNHGY and SAAAGT. V shed 6 bases and J shed 8 bases, with 19 bases lying between them. This CDR3 contains 14 residues. The CDR3 nucleotides are TGTGCCAGCAGCTACAGAAGGGGGTCGAACGGCTACACCTTC. Translated, it gives CASSYRRGSNGYTF.

This chain connects TRBV19 to TRBJ2-5, with 10 bases lining up with TRBD2. CDR1 is LNHDA, CDR2 SQIVND, per germline (reference sequence). There are 15 residues in the CDR3. J gave up 5 bases and V 6 bases, and 9 bases lay outside the gene matches. CDR3 amino acids: CASSNLAGAGETQYF. CDR3 nucleotides: TGTGCCAGTAGCAACCTAGCGGGAGCTGGGGAGACCCAGTACTTC.

The chain combines TRBV11-3 with TRBJ1-3, with 7 bases matching TRBD1. The CDR3 is 15 residues long. V lost 7 bases and J lost 0; bases outside the gene matches: 6. The germline CDR1 and CDR2 sequences are SGHNT and YENEEA. CDR3 nucleotides: TGTGCCAGCAAAGCCGGGACAGACTCTGGAAACACCATATATTTT. The encoded protein is CASKAGTDSGNTIYF.

This rearrangement joins TRBV29-1 to TRBJ1-1, with a possible D match to TRBD1 (5 bases). Trimming cost V 4 bases and J 4 bases, with 19 bases left between them. CDR3 length: 15 residues. CDR1 is SQVTM, CDR2 ANQGSEA, per germline. CDR3 nucleotide sequence: TGCAGCGTTGGGGGGAGGGAAGGGAGATTCACTGAAGCTTTCTTT. The encoded protein is CSVGGREGRFTEAFF.

This sequence joins TRBV6-8 and TRBJ2-1; tentative D call: TRBD2 (6 bases). The CDR3 is 16 residues long. Germline values: CDR1 MNHGY, CDR2 SAAAGT. Trimming took 6 bases from V and 3 from J, leaving 18 bases between them. The CDR3 is CASSGSGEGLYNEQFF. CDR3 bases: TGTGCCAGCAGCGGTAGCGGAGAGGGCCTCTACAATGAGCAGTTCTTC.

Worth noting for this clone: The sample holds other DNA sequences that translate to the same CDR3. The V gene is TRBV5-1, the J gene TRBJ2-3, with D perhaps assigned TRBD1 or TRBD2 (5 bases each). Germline V lookup: CDR1 SGHRS, CDR2 YFSETQ. CDR3 length: 15 residues. V was shortened by 2 bases and J by 0 bases, with 10 bases between the two germline ends. CDR3: CASSFVGDSTDTQYF. CDR3 DNA: TGCGCCAGCAGCTTCGTTGGGGACAGCACAGATACGCAGTATTTT.

This clone was picked up a small number of times. The chain joins TRBV6-8 to TRBJ2-7; D unclear. Trimming stripped 10 bases from V and 3 bases from J, with 19 bases between. Germline V gene lookup returns CDR1 MNHGY and CDR2 SAAAGT. CDR3 length equals 14 residues. The CDR3 protein is CATGGADSHYEQYF. CDR3 in DNA: TGTGCCACCGGTGGAGCAGACTCTCACTACGAGCAGTACTTC.

This sequence joins TRBV15 and TRBJ2-7; D not resolved. This CDR3 contains 17 residues. The germline V and J ends were trimmed by 4 bases and 0 bases, with 19 bases remaining between them. Germline V CDR1 and CDR2: LNHNV, YYDKDF (reference sequence). The CDR3 loop reads CATSMFSAVKSSYEQYF. The CDR3 DNA follows: TGTGCCACCAGCATGTTTTCGGCAGTTAAGAGCTCCTACGAGCAGTACTTC.